These 8 T cell receptor beta chains were all obtained from the same sample, sequenced in a study of T-cell memory formation after mild COVID-19. Each CDR3 protein gets one entry after TCRdb re-called the 5' RACE reads with MiXCR. The table records approximately 340,000 distinct CDR3 sequences, about a sixth of them present only once. Sequenced sample: PBMCs or a T cell subset sorted from them (not recorded which). The origin of the receptors is a man between 18 and 35 years old who had mild COVID-19 (a few samples of this study predate the infection). Cell type and time point are not known.

J is TRBJ1-4 and V is TRBV13; no reliable D call. The germline CDR1 and CDR2 sequences are PRHDT and FYEKMQ (reference sequence). V lost 5 bases and J 8 bases, leaving 18 bases between the germline ends. This CDR3 is built from 15 residues. The CDR3 DNA reads as TGTGCCAGCAGCCAAGGACGTTCCAAAAGCGAAAAACTGTTTTTT. Encoded protein: CASSQGRSKSEKLFF.

This clonotype was seen just once. The chain employs TRBV7-8 and TRBJ2-3; 8 bases line up with TRBD2. Germline V gene lookup returns CDR1 SGHVS and CDR2 FQNEAQ. J gave up 0 bases and V 0 bases, and 5 bases lay outside the gene matches. The CDR3 sequence is 17 residues long. CDR3 loop: CASSLARGGPSTDTQYF. DNA for the CDR3: TGTGCCAGCAGCTTAGCCCGCGGGGGGCCTAGCACAGATACGCAGTATTTT.

The genes are TRBV5-1 and TRBJ1-2, with D perhaps TRBD1 (5 bases). V was trimmed by 4 bases and J by 2 bases, leaving 12 bases between them. Looked up from germline, CDR1 is SGHRS and CDR2 is YFSETQ. CDR3 length equals 14 residues. CDR3 in DNA: TGCGCCAGCAGCCTCTGGGACCGAAACTATGGCTACACCTTC. Protein: CASSLWDRNYGYTF.

This clonotype showed up just a few times. The chain has TRBV6-5 and TRBJ2-1; D possibly matches TRBD1 or TRBD2 (5 bases each). From germline, CDR1 is MNHEY and CDR2 SVGAGI. The CDR3 is 14 residues long. Trimming shortened V by 2 bases and J by 13 bases, and 18 bases separated the two germline ends. CDR3 bases: TGTGCCAGCAGTTACGGGACCAGTAGGGATCGACAGTTCTTC. Translated: CASSYGTSRDRQFF.

The chain joins TRBV4-2 to TRBJ2-1, with 10 nucleotides matching TRBD2. The ends lost 3 bases at V and 3 bases at J; junction bases unmatched: 8. There are 17 residues in the CDR3. Germline loops: CDR1 LGHNA, CDR2 YNFKEQ. CDR3 nucleotides: TGTGCCAGCAGCCACCCCACCGGGACTAGCGACTACAATGAGCAGTTCTTC. Translation: CASSHPTGTSDYNEQFF.

This clonotype has ten or more counts. The DNA for the CDR3 is TGTGCCAGCAGTGACTCATCAGGGGCGGTGAGTGAGCAGTTCTTC. Amino acid sequence: CASSDSSGAVSEQFF. The rearrangement uses TRBV6-4 and TRBJ2-1; the D gene is possibly TRBD1 (6 bases). The CDR3 consists of 15 residues. Per germline, CDR1 MRHNA and CDR2 SNTAGT. V was trimmed by 0 bases and J by 9 bases, leaving 15 bases between them.

The table lists this clonotype with a few counts. The chain links TRBV3-1 to TRBJ2-1; TRBD2 agrees at 8 bases. CDR1 is LGHDT, CDR2 YNNKEL, per germline (reference sequence). With V trimmed by 3 bases and J by 8 bases, 15 bases remained unmatched. CDR3 length equals 17 residues. CDR3 loop: CASSQDALAGPRDEQFF. The CDR3 DNA reads TGTGCCAGCAGCCAGGATGCCTTAGCGGGGCCTAGGGATGAGCAGTTCTTC.

The gene calls are TRBV12-3 or TRBV12-4 and TRBJ2-1; maybe TRBD2 (5 bases). The V gene lost 1 base and the J gene lost 8 bases, with 9 bases spanning the gap. This CDR3 spans 13 amino acids. CDR3 DNA sequence: TGTGCCAGCAGTTTAGTTCTAGCCGATGAGCAGTTCTTC. Protein sequence: CASSLVLADEQFF.